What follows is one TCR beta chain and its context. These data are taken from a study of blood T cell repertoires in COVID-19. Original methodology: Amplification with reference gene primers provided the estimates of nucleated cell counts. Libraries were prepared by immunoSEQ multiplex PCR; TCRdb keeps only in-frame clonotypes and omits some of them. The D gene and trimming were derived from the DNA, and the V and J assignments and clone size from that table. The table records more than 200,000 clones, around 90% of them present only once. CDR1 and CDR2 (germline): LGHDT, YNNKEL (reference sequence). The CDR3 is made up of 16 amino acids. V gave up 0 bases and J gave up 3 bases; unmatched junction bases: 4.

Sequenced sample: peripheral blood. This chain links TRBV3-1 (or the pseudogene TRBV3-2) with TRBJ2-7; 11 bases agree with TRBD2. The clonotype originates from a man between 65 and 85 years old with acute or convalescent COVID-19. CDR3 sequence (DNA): TGTGCCAGCAGCCAAGAACAAACTAGCGGGAGCTACGAGCAGTACTTC. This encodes CASSQEQTSGSYEQYF.